The source of this T cell receptor (beta chain) is a study of blood T cells in healthy people across ages. Overall study findings and caveats: Observed TCR beta diversity per million T cells went down as age went up. This fall followed a roughly linear course with age.

All donors came from Russia, were Caucasian and healthy, and spanned ages roughly 6 to 95. Total RNA was extracted at no less than 5.5 micrograms per sample. This CDR3 comprises 14 residues. V shed 3 bases and J 5 bases; nucleotides not matched to a gene: 4. Per the germline V gene, CDR1 is SGHTA and CDR2 is FQGNSA. Comment on this clonotype: The antigen is undetermined.

Then a second PCR, running roughly 6 to 12 cycles, was carried out with a sample-barcoded 5' primer and a J-beta primer mix. MiXCR, applied by TCRdb to the 5' RACE reads, yields one record per CDR3 protein. In the table there are hundreds of thousands of distinct CDR3 sequences, less than 25% of which are singletons. These data are also associated with another study on T cells of mothers and their children.

Sequenced input: blood. This chain connects TRBV7-2 to TRBJ1-2; 9 bases are a match to TRBD1. The clonotype was recovered from a boy aged 5 to 17 in good health. CDR3 amino acids: CASSFRGQGYGYTF. The CDR3 DNA reads TGTGCCAGCAGCTTCCGGGGACAGGGATATGGCTACACCTTC.